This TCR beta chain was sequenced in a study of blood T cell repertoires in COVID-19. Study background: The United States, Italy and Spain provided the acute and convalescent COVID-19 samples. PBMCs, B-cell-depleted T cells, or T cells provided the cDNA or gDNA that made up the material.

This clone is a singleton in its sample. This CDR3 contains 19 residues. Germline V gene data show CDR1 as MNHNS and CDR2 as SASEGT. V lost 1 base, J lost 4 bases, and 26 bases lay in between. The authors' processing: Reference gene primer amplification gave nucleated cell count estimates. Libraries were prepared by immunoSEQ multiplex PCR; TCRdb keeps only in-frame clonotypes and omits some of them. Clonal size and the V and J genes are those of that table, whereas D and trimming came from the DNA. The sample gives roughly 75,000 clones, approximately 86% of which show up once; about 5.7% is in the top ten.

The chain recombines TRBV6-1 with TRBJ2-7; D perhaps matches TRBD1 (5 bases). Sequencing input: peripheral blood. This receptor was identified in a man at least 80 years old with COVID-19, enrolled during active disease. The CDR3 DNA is TGTGCCAGCAGTGAAGTTTTCCCCAACCGGACACCTTGGGGATACGAGCAGTACTTC. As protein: CASSEVFPNRTPWGYEQYF.